The 15 T cell receptor beta chains presented below share a single source sample, sequenced in a study of cytomegalovirus exposure and HLA in healthy donors. The PCR had 60 Vbeta and 13 Jbeta primers. Sequencing used immunoSEQ multiplex PCR; TCRdb keeps in-frame clones, though not all of them. The table lists about 150,000 clones, roughly 80% of them singletons, with around 6.6% in the top ten. Sample: PBMCs. Receptors were obtained from a male donor in good health and CMV-seropositive.

V and J are TRBV27 and TRBJ2-1; 9 bases map to TRBD2. This CDR3 comprises 15 residues. Germline V gene data show CDR1 as MNHEY and CDR2 as SMNVEV (reference sequence). V lost 3 bases to trimming and J lost 9 bases; unmatched junction nucleotides: 9. CDR3 residues: CASSLGASGELEQFF. In DNA form, the CDR3 reads TGTGCCAGCAGTTTGGGGGCTAGCGGGGAACTTGAGCAGTTCTTC.

The V gene is TRBV28, the J gene TRBJ2-7; D remains ambiguous. The germline CDR1 and CDR2 sequences are MDHEN and SYDVKM. Trimming pared 2 bases from V and 5 bases from J, leaving 7 bases between. The CDR3 runs 12 residues. CDR3 region: CASSLPLNEQYF. In nucleotides, the CDR3 is TGTGCCAGCAGTTTACCCCTAAACGAGCAGTACTTC.

The rearrangement joins TRBV7-2 to TRBJ1-4; 7 bases agree with TRBD1. Trimming removed 5 bases from V and 8 bases from J; junction bases left unmatched: 11. CDR3 size: 15 residues. The germline V gene has CDR1 SGHTA and CDR2 FQGNSA. CDR3 residues: CASSDPTGPYEKLFF. The CDR3 DNA follows: TGTGCCAGCAGCGACCCGACAGGGCCTTACGAAAAACTGTTTTTT. Full variable domain (rest looked up from reference TRBV7-2 and TRBJ1-4): GAGVSQSPSNKVTEKGKDVELRCDPISGHTALYWYRQSLGQGLEFLIYFQGNSAPDKSGLPSDRFSAERTGGSVSTLTIQRTQQEDSAVYLCASSDPTGPYEKLFFGSGTQLSVL.

This clone was observed a handful of times. The J gene is TRBJ2-2, the V gene TRBV5-1, with D uncertain. The CDR3 is made up of 16 amino acids. The germline V gene encodes CDR1 SGHRS and CDR2 YFSETQ. The V end lost 6 bases, the J end lost 2 bases, and 17 bases lay between the germline ends. The CDR3 DNA reads as TGCGCCAGCAATCTTGGCGGCACCTCCAACACCGGGGAGCTGTTTTTT. Protein: CASNLGGTSNTGELFF.

The CDR3 sequence is CASMVSYSHYEQYF. In nucleotides, the CDR3 is TGTGCCAGCATGGTTTCGTACAGCCACTACGAGCAGTACTTC. The V call is TRBV6-5, the J call TRBJ2-7; D not certain. Germline V lookup: CDR1 MNHEY, CDR2 SVGAGI. The CDR3 runs 14 residues. The V and J ends lost 7 bases and 3 bases respectively, with 16 bases between them.

The rearrangement links TRBV12-5 to TRBJ2-2; no definite D call. The germline V gene encodes CDR1 LGHNT and CDR2 FRNRAP. The CDR3 runs to 15 residues. Trimming took off 6 bases at V and 6 bases at J, with 17 bases between the two ends. The CDR3 nucleotides are TGTGCTAGTGGCACAGATTTAAGGTCTCCCGGGGAGCTGTTTTTT. Its protein is CASGTDLRSPGELFF.

V gene TRBV4-2 combines with J gene TRBJ2-1; 11 positions match TRBD2. J gave up 7 bases and V 1 base, and 3 bases lay outside the gene matches. This CDR3 is 15 amino acids long. Germline CDR1 reads LGHNA; CDR2 reads YNFKEQ. This chain's CDR3 is CASSQAGTSGNEQFF. CDR3 in DNA: TGTGCCAGCAGCCAAGCCGGGACTAGCGGTAATGAGCAGTTCTTC.

The chain combines TRBV10-3 with TRBJ1-5; 7 positions agree with TRBD1. Trimming took 8 bases from V and 4 from J; bases not matched to a gene: 11. The CDR3 runs to 15 residues. Germline assignment: CDR1 ENHRY and CDR2 SYGVKD. DNA for the CDR3: TGTGCCATCTCCCGGGACAGATTCGAAAATCAGCCCCAGCATTTT. Translated: CAISRDRFENQPQHF.

A few counts support this clone. The chain recombines TRBV5-1 with TRBJ2-3; the D gene is possibly TRBD2 (5 bases). The germline V gene encodes CDR1 SGHRS and CDR2 YFSETQ. V was pared by 5 bases and J by 0 bases, with 16 bases between. CDR3 size: 16 residues. CDR3 coding DNA: TGCGCCAGCAGGGTAAGCGGAATCACTAGCACAGATACGCAGTATTTT. Protein sequence: CASRVSGITSTDTQYF.

The rearrangement joins TRBV10-3 to TRBJ2-1; 8 bases agree with TRBD2. CDR3 size: 14 residues. Trimming cost V 9 bases and J 6 bases; bases outside gene matches: 10. The V gene's germline CDR1 is ENHRY and CDR2 SYGVKD. The CDR3 reads CAIRGTRVGNEQFF. CDR3 nucleotides: TGTGCCATTCGCGGGACTAGGGTAGGCAATGAGCAGTTCTTC.

The V gene is TRBV5-5, the J gene TRBJ2-1; the match to TRBD2 covers 8 bases. The germline V gene encodes CDR1 SGHKS and CDR2 YYEKEE (reference sequence). This CDR3 spans 16 amino acids. V dropped 4 bases and J dropped 5; count of bases not matched to a gene: 11. DNA of the CDR3: TGTGCCAGCAGCCGGGGGGGCGGGAGAAACAACAATGAGCAGTTCTTC. Its protein product is CASSRGGGRNNNEQFF.

The gene calls are TRBV7-8 and TRBJ2-3; 9 positions match TRBD2. Germline trimming cut 0 bases from V and 4 bases from J; bases unmatched to any gene: 5. Per germline, CDR1 SGHVS and CDR2 FQNEAQ. CDR3 size: 16 residues. As DNA, the CDR3 is TGTGCCAGCAGCTTAGCCCCTAGCGGGATCGCAGATACGCAGTATTTT. As protein: CASSLAPSGIADTQYF.

In this sample, this clone turned up a few times. V and J are TRBV25-1 and TRBJ1-4; D uncertain. The CDR3 has 13 residues. Germline CDR1 is MGHDK and CDR2 is SYGVNS. V was clipped by 0 bases and J by 6 bases, with 5 bases between them. Here the CDR3 DNA reads TGTGCCAGCAGTGAATATGCAGATGAAAAACTGTTTTTT. It encodes CASSEYADEKLFF. Filled out from reference TRBV25-1 and TRBJ1-4, the complete variable domain reads EADIYQTPRYLVIGTGKKITLECSQTMGHDKMYWYQQDPGMELHLIHYSYGVNSTEKGDLSSESTVSRIRTEHFPLTLESARPSHTSQYLCASSEYADEKLFFGSGTQLSVL.

This chain connects TRBV28 to TRBJ1-4; D is possibly TRBD1 (5 bases). The CDR3 totals 15 residues. Germline V gene lookup returns CDR1 MDHEN and CDR2 SYDVKM. Trimming removed 4 bases from V and 3 bases from J, with 12 bases in between. CDR3 residues: CASSSQGGPNEKLFF. Here the CDR3 DNA reads TGTGCCAGCAGTTCCCAGGGTGGGCCTAATGAAAAACTGTTTTTT.

This clone has a handful of counts. The chain couples TRBV7-6 to TRBJ2-1, with TRBD2 identical over 11 bases. The CDR3 spans 15 residues. Trimming cost V 4 bases and J 7 bases; bases outside gene matches: 6. Germline lookup yields CDR1 SGHVS and CDR2 FNYEAQ. In nucleotides, the CDR3 is TGTGCCAGCAGCTCTCCAAGACTAGCGGGAAATGAGCAGTTCTTC. As protein: CASSSPRLAGNEQFF.